This T cell receptor beta chain originates from a study of T cell repertoires in cytomegalovirus infection. On the study more broadly: Peptides in the study included HLA-C-restricted and HLA-B-restricted CMV epitopes. Public signatures in TCR beta pointed to CMV infection and matching HLA type.

Overall study results and limits: The response measured ex vivo was dominated by TCR beta clonotypes (HLA-C-restricted and CMV-specific).

TCRdb fed the reads into MiXCR, producing one record per CDR3 protein. Found here are around 900,000 distinct CDR3 sequences, approximately 31% of them singletons; the top ten hold roughly an eighth. The table lists this clonotype with a few counts. Its specificity is not known. Germline CDR1 is SEHNR and CDR2 is FQNEAQ (reference sequence). Trimming removed 2 bases at V and 0 bases at J, with 13 bases between. The CDR3 is 17 amino acids. This receptor was obtained from a human donor in good health (CMV status not recorded). Some clones in this sample may be carry-over from other donors' samples. The source was cultured CD8+ T cells from PBMCs, collected from culture after CMV antigen stimulation. The V call is TRBV7-9, the J call TRBJ1-4, with a tentative D call TRBD1 (5 bases). The CDR3 DNA follows: TGTGCCAGCAGCTTAATAAACAGGCTCGCAACTAATGAAAAACTGTTTTTT. This codes for CASSLINRLATNEKLFF.